The clone carrying this TCR beta chain turned up a few times. A single record per CDR3 protein comes from TCRdb applying MiXCR to the 5' RACE reads. There are some 1,700,000 distinct CDR3 sequences in the sample; around a third occur only once, and under 0.35% lies in the top ten. Each donor (without exception) was a healthy Caucasian. The data originate from a study of identical twins. The junction had 7 bases not matched to a gene; V was cut back by 4 bases and J by 11 bases. Germline V gives CDR1 SGHDN, CDR2 FVKESK. This CDR3 is 15 amino acids long. The TCR comes from a newborn girl in good health. Sample: cord blood. The rearrangement links TRBV14 to TRBJ2-1, with TRBD2 matching over 14 bases. The CDR3: CASSLSGLAGEKQFF. The CDR3 coding sequence is TGTGCCAGCAGCCTATCGGGACTAGCGGGAGAAAAGCAGTTCTTC.